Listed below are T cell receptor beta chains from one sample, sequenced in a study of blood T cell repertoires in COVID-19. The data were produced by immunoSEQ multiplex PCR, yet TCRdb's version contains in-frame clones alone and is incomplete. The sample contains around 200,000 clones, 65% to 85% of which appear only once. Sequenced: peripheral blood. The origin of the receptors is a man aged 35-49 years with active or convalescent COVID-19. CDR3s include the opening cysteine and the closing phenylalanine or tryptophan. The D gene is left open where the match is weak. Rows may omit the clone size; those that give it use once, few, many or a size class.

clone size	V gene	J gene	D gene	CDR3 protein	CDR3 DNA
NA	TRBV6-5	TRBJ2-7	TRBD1	CASSFQRQGGYEQYF	TGTGCCAGCAGTTTTCAACGACAGGGGGGCTACGAGCAGTACTTC
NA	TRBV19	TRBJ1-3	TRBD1	CASSENRGRGNTIYF	TGTGCCAGTAGTGAGAACAGGGGGCGAGGAAACACCATATATTTT
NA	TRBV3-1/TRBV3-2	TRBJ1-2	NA	CASSQGGRTNYGYTF	TGTGCCAGCAGCCAAGGGGGCCGAACTAACTATGGCTACACCTTC
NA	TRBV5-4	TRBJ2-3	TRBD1	CASSWDSRSTDTQYF	TGTGCCAGCAGCTGGGACAGTCGTAGCACAGATACGCAGTATTTT
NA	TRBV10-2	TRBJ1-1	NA	CASRTENTEAFF	TGCGCCAGTAGGACAGAGAACACTGAAGCTTTCTTT
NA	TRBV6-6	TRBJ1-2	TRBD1	CASSPTGGRLYGYTF	TGTGCCAGCAGTCCCACAGGGGGCCGACTCTATGGCTACACCTTC
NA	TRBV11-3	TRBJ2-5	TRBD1	CASSRTGGSETQYF	TGTGCCAGCAGCCGCACAGGGGGCTCCGAGACCCAGTACTTC
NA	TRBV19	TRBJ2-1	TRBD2	CASSILLARGGNEQFF	TGTGCCAGTAGTATTTTACTAGCGCGGGGAGGGAATGAGCAGTTCTTC
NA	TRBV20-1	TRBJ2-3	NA	CSASESYGKSGDTQYF	TGCAGTGCTAGTGAATCGTACGGGAAATCAGGAGATACGCAGTATTTT
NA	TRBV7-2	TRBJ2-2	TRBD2	CASSLTSGGHSNTGELFF	TGTGCCAGCAGCTTGACTAGCGGGGGCCACTCGAACACCGGGGAGCTGTTTTTT
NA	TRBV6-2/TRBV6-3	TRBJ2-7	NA	CASSYPGDYEQYF	TGTGCCAGCAGTTACCCGGGGGACTACGAGCAGTACTTC
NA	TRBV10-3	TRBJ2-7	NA	CAIKDRQGLSSYEQYF	TGTGCCATCAAAGACCGGCAGGGTTTAAGCTCCTACGAGCAGTACTTC
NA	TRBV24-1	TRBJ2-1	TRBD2	CATSAAGIYEQFF	TGTGCCACCAGTGCAGCGGGAATCTATGAGCAGTTCTTC
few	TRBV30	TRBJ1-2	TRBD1	CAWSARGLRGYTF	TGTGCCTGGAGTGCCAGGGGGCTTCGAGGCTACACCTTC
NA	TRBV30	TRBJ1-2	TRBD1	CAWSRTGRGYTF	TGTGCCTGGAGTAGGACAGGTAGAGGCTACACCTTC
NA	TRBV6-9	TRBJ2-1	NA	CASVRTRGQFF	TGTGCCAGCGTCCGGACTCGCGGGCAGTTCTTC
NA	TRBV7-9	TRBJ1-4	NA	CASSLATGRVEKLFF	TGTGCCAGCAGCTTAGCTACAGGGAGGGTTGAAAAACTGTTTTTT
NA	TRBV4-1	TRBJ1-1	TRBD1	CASSQEVLGQGVFRAFF	TGCGCCAGCAGCCAAGAGGTTTTAGGACAGGGGGTCTTTAGAGCTTTCTTT
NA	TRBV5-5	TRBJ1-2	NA	CASSSENYGYTF	TGTGCCAGCAGCTCTGAGAACTATGGCTACACCTTC
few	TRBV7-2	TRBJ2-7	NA	CASSSLRPGEQYF	TGTGCCAGCAGCTCCCTCCGCCCCGGCGAGCAGTACTTC
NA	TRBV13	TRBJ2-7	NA	CASSLAGNYEQYF	TGTGCCAGCAGCTTGGCGGGGAACTACGAGCAGTACTTC
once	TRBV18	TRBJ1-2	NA	CASSPAGAPAYGYTF	TGTGCCAGCTCACCAGCGGGGGCGCCGGCCTATGGCTACACCTTC
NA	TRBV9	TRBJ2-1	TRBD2	CASSVVGSGGPGEQFF	TGTGCCAGCAGCGTAGTGGGTAGCGGGGGGCCGGGTGAGCAGTTCTTC
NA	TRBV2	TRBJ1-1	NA	CASRGGNLGTEAFF	TGTGCCAGCAGGGGGGGGAATTTGGGCACTGAAGCTTTCTTT
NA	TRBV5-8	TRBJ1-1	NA	CASSPAVLPDTEAFF	TGTGCCAGCAGCCCCGCTGTTTTACCGGACACTGAAGCTTTCTTT
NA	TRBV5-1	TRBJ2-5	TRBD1	CASNPPGTGETQYF	TGCGCCAGCAACCCCCCGGGGACAGGCGAGACCCAGTACTTC
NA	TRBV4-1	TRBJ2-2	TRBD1	CASSPLLDRVGTGELFF	TGCGCCAGCAGCCCTCTCCTGGACAGGGTAGGGACCGGGGAGCTGTTTTTT
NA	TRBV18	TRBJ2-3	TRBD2	CASSPGLAGATSTDTQYF	TGTGCCAGCTCACCCGGACTAGCGGGGGCCACTAGCACAGATACGCAGTATTTT
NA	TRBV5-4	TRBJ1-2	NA	CASSLDLAGNYGYTF	TGTGCCAGCAGCTTGGATTTAGCGGGGAACTATGGCTACACCTTC
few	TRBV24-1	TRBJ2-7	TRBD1	CATSDRQGHLYEQYF	TGTGCCACCAGTGACCGACAGGGGCATTTATACGAGCAGTACTTC
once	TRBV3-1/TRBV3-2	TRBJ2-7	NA	CASSQGREYSYEQYF	TGTGCCAGCAGCCAAGGGAGAGAGTACTCCTACGAGCAGTACTTC
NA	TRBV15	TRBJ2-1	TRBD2	CATSRERKAGAPNEQFF	TGTGCCACCAGCAGAGAAAGGAAAGCGGGAGCGCCCAATGAGCAGTTCTTC
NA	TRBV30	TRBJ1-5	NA	CAWGEGSKGWPQHF	TGTGCCTGGGGGGAGGGATCAAAAGGTTGGCCCCAGCATTTT
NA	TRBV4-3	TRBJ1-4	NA	CASSQVSQYNEKLFF	TGCGCCAGCAGCCAAGTATCACAGTATAATGAAAAACTGTTTTTT
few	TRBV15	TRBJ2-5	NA	CATSRDETEGETQYF	TGTGCCACCAGCAGAGATGAGACCGAGGGAGAGACCCAGTACTTC
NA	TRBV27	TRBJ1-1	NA	CASSGQGGTEAFF	TGTGCCAGCAGTGGGCAGGGAGGTACTGAAGCTTTCTTT
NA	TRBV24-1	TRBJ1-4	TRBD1	CATSEGQGNEKLFF	TGTGCCACCAGTGAGGGACAGGGAAATGAAAAACTGTTTTTT
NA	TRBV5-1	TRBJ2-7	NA	CASSLVSEDEQYF	TGCGCCAGCAGCTTGGTGTCAGAGGACGAGCAGTACTTC
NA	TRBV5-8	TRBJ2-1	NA	CASLPTGYNEQFF	TGTGCCAGCCTTCCCACAGGCTACAATGAGCAGTTCTTC
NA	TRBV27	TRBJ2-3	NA	CASSTDSSTDTQYF	TGTGCCAGCAGTACCGACAGTAGCACAGATACGCAGTATTTT
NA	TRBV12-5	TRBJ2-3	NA	CASGQGLVTDTQYF	TGTGCTAGTGGCCAGGGTCTAGTCACAGATACGCAGTATTTT
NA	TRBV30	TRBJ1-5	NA	CAWSLGSGNQPQHF	TGTGCCTGGAGTCTTGGGTCGGGGAATCAGCCCCAGCATTTT
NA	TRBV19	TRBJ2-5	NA	CASRRVGQETQYF	TGTGCCAGTAGGAGGGTTGGGCAAGAGACCCAGTACTTC
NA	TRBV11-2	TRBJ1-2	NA	CASSLWSRVNYGYTF	TGTGCCAGCAGCTTATGGAGCAGGGTGAACTATGGCTACACCTTC
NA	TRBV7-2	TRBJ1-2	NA	CASSLAVPSAGGGYTF	TGTGCCAGCAGCTTAGCCGTACCATCCGCCGGGGGTGGCTACACCTTC
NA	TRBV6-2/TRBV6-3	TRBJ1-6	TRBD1	CASSGDRWSSYNSPLHF	TGTGCCAGCAGTGGGGACAGGTGGAGCTCCTATAATTCACCCCTCCACTTT
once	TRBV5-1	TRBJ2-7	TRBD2	CASSRGAAGDYEQYF	TGCGCCAGCAGCCGCGGCGCCGCGGGAGACTACGAGCAGTACTTC
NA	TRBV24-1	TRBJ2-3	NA	CATSDFTLYSTDTQYF	TGTGCCACCAGTGATTTCACTTTATATAGCACAGATACGCAGTATTTT
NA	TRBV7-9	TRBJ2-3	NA	CASSPLSDTQYF	TGTGCCAGCAGCCCCCTCTCAGATACGCAGTATTTT
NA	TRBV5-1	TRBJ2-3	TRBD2	CASSTGSGRGTDTQYF	TGCGCCAGCAGCACAGGAAGCGGGAGGGGCACAGATACGCAGTATTTT
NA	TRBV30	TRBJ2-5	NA	CAWSVGANGTQYF	TGTGCCTGGAGTGTAGGGGCGAACGGGACCCAGTACTTC
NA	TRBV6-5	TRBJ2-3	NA	CASNVIADSTDTQYF	TGTGCCAGCAACGTCATAGCGGATAGCACAGATACGCAGTATTTT
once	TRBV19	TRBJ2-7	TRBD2	CASICSPLAGEKEQYF	TGTGCCAGTATCTGCAGTCCACTAGCGGGGGAAAAAGAGCAGTACTTC
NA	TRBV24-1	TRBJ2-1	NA	CATSDPTRFNEQFF	TGTGCCACCAGTGACCCGACTAGATTTAATGAGCAGTTCTTC
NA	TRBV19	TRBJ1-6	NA	CASSIDQGFGSPLHF	TGTGCCAGTAGTATAGATCAGGGGTTTGGTTCACCCCTCCACTTT